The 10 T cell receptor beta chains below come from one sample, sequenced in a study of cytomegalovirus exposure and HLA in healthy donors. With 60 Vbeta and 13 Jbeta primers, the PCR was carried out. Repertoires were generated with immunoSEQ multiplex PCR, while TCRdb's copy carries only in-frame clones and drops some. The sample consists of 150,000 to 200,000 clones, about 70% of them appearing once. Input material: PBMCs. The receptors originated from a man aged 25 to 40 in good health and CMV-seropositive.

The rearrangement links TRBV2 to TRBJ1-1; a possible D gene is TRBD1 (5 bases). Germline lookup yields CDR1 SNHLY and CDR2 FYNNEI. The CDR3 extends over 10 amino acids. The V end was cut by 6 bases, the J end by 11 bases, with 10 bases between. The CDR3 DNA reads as TGTGCCAGCAGAGGGGTTTGGGCTTTCTTT. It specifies CASRGVWAFF.

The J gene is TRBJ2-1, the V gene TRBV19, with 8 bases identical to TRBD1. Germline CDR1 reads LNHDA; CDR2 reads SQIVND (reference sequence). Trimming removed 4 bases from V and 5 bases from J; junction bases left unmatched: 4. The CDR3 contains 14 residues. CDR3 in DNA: TGTGCCAGTAGTACTGGACAGGGCAACAATGAGCAGTTCTTC. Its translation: CASSTGQGNNEQFF.

The chain's CDR3 is CASSYRGRDEQFF. The CDR3 nucleotides read TGTGCCAGCTCTTACCGGGGAAGGGATGAGCAGTTCTTC. This chain joins TRBV6-5 and TRBJ2-1, with D tentatively TRBD2 (5 bases). There are 13 residues in the CDR3. Germline CDR1 is MNHEY and CDR2 is SVGAGI. V was cut by 8 bases and J by 8 bases, with 16 bases left in between.

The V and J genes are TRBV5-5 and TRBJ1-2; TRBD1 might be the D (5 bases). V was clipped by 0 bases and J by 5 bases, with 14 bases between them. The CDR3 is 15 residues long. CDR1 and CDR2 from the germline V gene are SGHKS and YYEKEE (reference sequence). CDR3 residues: CASSLETTASYGYTF. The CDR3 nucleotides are TGTGCCAGCAGCTTGGAGACGACAGCATCTTATGGCTACACCTTC.

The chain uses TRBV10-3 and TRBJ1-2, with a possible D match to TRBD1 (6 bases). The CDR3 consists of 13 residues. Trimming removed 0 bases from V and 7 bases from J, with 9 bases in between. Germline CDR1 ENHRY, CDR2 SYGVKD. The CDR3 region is CAISESEDSGYTF. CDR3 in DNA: TGTGCCATCAGTGAGTCTGAGGACAGTGGCTACACCTTC.

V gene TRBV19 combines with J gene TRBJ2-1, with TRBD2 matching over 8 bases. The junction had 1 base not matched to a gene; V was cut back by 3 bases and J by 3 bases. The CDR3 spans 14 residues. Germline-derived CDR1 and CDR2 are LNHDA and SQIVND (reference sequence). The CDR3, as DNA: TGTGCCAGTAGTATCAGCGGGAGCTACAATGAGCAGTTCTTC. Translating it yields CASSISGSYNEQFF.

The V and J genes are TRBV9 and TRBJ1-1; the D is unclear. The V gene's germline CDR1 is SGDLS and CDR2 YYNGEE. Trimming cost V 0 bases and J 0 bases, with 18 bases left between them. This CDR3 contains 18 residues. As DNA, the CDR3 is TGTGCCAGCAGCGTAGATGGCAGGCTGAGCAATTTGAACACTGAAGCTTTCTTT. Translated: CASSVDGRLSNLNTEAFF.

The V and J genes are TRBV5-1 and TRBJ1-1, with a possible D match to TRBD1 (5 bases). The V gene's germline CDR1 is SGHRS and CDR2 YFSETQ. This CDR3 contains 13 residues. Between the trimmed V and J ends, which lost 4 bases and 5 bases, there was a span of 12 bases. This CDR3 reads CASSTAQGTEAFF. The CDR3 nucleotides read TGCGCCAGCAGCACCGCCCAGGGTACTGAAGCTTTCTTT.

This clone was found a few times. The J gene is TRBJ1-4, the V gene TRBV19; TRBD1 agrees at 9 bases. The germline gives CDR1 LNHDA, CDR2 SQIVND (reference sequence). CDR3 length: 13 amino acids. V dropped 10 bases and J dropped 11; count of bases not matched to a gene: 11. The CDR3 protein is CATTGQGFGKLFF. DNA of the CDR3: TGTGCCACGACGGGACAGGGATTTGGGAAACTGTTTTTT.

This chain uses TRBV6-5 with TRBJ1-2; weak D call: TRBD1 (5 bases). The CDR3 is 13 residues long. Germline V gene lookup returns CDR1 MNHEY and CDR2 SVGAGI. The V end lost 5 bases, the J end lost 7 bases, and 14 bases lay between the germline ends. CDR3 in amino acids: CASSPDIGPGYTF. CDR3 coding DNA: TGTGCCAGCAGTCCGGACATTGGACCTGGCTACACCTTC.